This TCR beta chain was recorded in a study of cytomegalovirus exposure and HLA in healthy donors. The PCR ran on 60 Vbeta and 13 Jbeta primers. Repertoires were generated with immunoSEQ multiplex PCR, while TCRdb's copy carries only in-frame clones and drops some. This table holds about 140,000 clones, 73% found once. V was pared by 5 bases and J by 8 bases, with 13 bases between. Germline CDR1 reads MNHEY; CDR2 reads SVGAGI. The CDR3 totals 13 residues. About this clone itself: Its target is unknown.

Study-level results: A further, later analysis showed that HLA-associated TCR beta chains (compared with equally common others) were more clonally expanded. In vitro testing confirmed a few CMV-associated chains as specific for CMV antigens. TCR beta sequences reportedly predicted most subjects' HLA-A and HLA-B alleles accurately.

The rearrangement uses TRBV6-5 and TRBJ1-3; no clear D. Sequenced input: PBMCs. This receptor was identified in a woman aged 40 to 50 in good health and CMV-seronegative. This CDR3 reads CASSGADRDTIYF. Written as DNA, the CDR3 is TGTGCCAGCAGTGGCGCCGACCGGGACACCATATATTTT.